One sample yielded the 30 T cell receptor beta chains listed below, sequenced in a study of cytomegalovirus exposure and HLA in healthy donors. Both 60 Vbeta primers and 13 Jbeta primers went into the PCR. Profiling relied on immunoSEQ multiplex PCR, and the TCRdb table lists in-frame clones only, not all of them. The sample shows fewer than 95,000 clones, around 82% of them seen only once. What was sequenced was PBMCs. The receptors shown here come from a man between 18 and 29 years old in good health and CMV-seronegative.

The chain couples TRBV19 to TRBJ1-2; D unclear. The CDR3 runs 14 residues. Per the germline V gene, CDR1 is LNHDA and CDR2 is SQIVND (reference sequence). V dropped 6 bases and J dropped 4 bases, with 15 bases sitting between them. Here the CDR3 reads CASRRAATSYGYTF. In DNA form, the CDR3 reads TGTGCCAGTAGGAGGGCAGCTACTTCCTATGGCTACACCTTC.

The rearrangement links TRBV4-1 to TRBJ2-2; the D gene is possibly TRBD1 (6 bases). CDR1 and CDR2 from the germline V gene are MGHRA and YSYEKL. This CDR3 has 15 amino acids. V dropped 0 bases and J dropped 4 bases, with 9 bases sitting between them. CDR3 sequence reads: CASSQERGGTGELFF. CDR3 DNA: TGCGCCAGCAGCCAAGAAAGAGGGGGCACCGGGGAGCTGTTTTTT.

This chain joins TRBV27 and TRBJ1-6, with 10 bases lining up with TRBD1. The trim removed 3 bases at V and 0 bases at J, leaving 5 bases unmatched. The CDR3 runs 18 residues. Germline assignment: CDR1 MNHEY and CDR2 SMNVEV (reference sequence). The CDR3 reads CASSFQGQGSSYNSPLHF. The CDR3 bases are TGTGCCAGCAGTTTTCAGGGACAGGGGAGCTCCTATAATTCACCCCTCCACTTT.

V is TRBV2 and J is TRBJ1-1; D might be TRBD1 (6 bases). CDR1 SNHLY and CDR2 FYNNEI come from the germline V gene. V lost 10 bases and J 1 base, leaving 19 bases between the germline ends. The CDR3 has 15 residues. CDR3 protein: CANGAGGMGNTEAFF. The CDR3 DNA reads as TGTGCCAATGGGGCGGGGGGCATGGGGAACACTGAAGCTTTCTTT.

This clone was counted between two and nine times. The chain combines TRBV28 with TRBJ1-5; no definite D call. V was pared by 3 bases and J by 4 bases, with 4 bases between. The V gene's germline CDR1 is MDHEN and CDR2 SYDVKM. This CDR3 has 12 residues. The CDR3 protein is CASSFPNQPQHF. The CDR3 region has the DNA TGTGCCAGCAGTTTCCCGAATCAGCCCCAGCATTTT.

The chain carries TRBV5-1 and TRBJ1-3; D unclear. The CDR3 totals 15 residues. V lost 5 bases and J lost 2, with 14 bases in between. The germline V gene has CDR1 SGHRS and CDR2 YFSETQ. CDR3 DNA: TGCGCCAGCAGACCTGGCAGTCAGGCTGGAAACACCATATATTTT. This translates into CASRPGSQAGNTIYF.

This sequence joins TRBV7-9 and TRBJ1-6, with a possible D match to TRBD1 (5 bases). Trimming took 2 bases from V and 10 from J, leaving 18 bases between them. This CDR3 has 16 residues. The germline gives CDR1 SEHNR, CDR2 FQNEAQ (reference sequence). The CDR3 sequence is CASSLSWGTSWSPLHF. CDR3 DNA sequence: TGTGCCAGCAGCTTAAGTTGGGGGACTTCGTGGTCACCCCTCCACTTT.

In this sample, this clone turned up once. Sequence at one end of the junction differs from germline and may be a read error. The chain links TRBV13 to TRBJ2-7, with D possibly being TRBD1 (6 bases). CDR1 PRHDT and CDR2 FYEKMQ come from the germline V gene (reference sequence). This CDR3 has 15 amino acids. The CDR3 sequence: CASRLNAGTSSEQYF. CDR3 coding DNA: TGTGCCAGCAGATTAAATGCCGGGACATCCTCCGAGCAGTACTTC. The full variable domain, with the rest looked up from reference TRBV13 and TRBJ2-7, is AAGVIQSPRHLIKEKRETATLKCYPIPRHDTVYWYQQGPGQDPQFLISFYEKMQSDKGSIPDRFSAQQFSDYHSELNMSSLELGDSALYFCASRLNAGTSSEQYFGPGTRLTVT.

The V gene is TRBV5-1, the J gene TRBJ1-3; 7 bases match TRBD1. This CDR3 is 16 amino acids long. The ends lost 4 bases at V and 0 bases at J; junction bases unmatched: 7. Germline CDR1 is SGHRS and CDR2 is YFSETQ. CDR3 nucleotide sequence: TGCGCCAGCAGCCCTAGGACAGGCACCTCTGGAAACACCATATATTTT. Translation gives CASSPRTGTSGNTIYF. Supplemented by reference TRBV5-1 and TRBJ1-3, the full variable domain reads KAGVTQTPRYLIKTRGQQVTLSCSPISGHRSVSWYQQTPGQGLQFLFEYFSETQRNKGNFPGRFSGRQFSNSRSEMNVSTLELGDSALYLCASSPRTGTSGNTIYFGEGSWLTVV.

The chain has TRBV12-5 and TRBJ2-3, with 11 bases identical to TRBD1. Germline values: CDR1 LGHNT, CDR2 FRNRAP. J lost 4 bases, V lost 4 bases, and 7 bases had no gene match. CDR3 length equals 16 residues. For the CDR3, the DNA is TGTGCTAGTGGTTCCGTGGGGACAGGGGGATCAGATACGCAGTATTTT. Protein: CASGSVGTGGSDTQYF. Drawing the rest from reference TRBV12-5 and TRBJ2-3, the complete variable domain is DARVTQTPRHKVTEMGQEVTMRCQPILGHNTVFWYRQTMMQGLELLAYFRNRAPLDDSGMPKDRFSAEMPDATLATLKIQPSEPRDSAVYFCASGSVGTGGSDTQYFGPGTRLTVL.

This chain links TRBV27 with TRBJ2-7; TRBD2 aligns across 10 bases. V was clipped by 2 bases and J by 1 base; unmatched bases: 5. From germline, CDR1 is MNHEY and CDR2 SMNVEV (reference sequence). This CDR3 is built from 16 residues. The CDR3 DNA reads TGTGCCAGCAGTTTACTTAGCGGGGGGACATCCTACGAGCAGTACTTC. Protein sequence: CASSLLSGGTSYEQYF.

The gene calls are TRBV9 and TRBJ2-5, with D possibly being TRBD2 (7 bases). The DNA end is more similar to TRBJ2-7, so the J call may be wrong. There are 15 residues in the CDR3. Germline CDR1 SGDLS, CDR2 YYNGEE. CDR3 loop: CASSWGGAIGDEQYF. The CDR3 nucleotides are TGTGCCAGCAGCTGGGGGGGGGCAATCGGGGACGAGCAGTACTTC.

The sample holds a few counts of this clone. This chain joins TRBV2 and TRBJ2-1; 13 nucleotides line up with TRBD2. Germline V lookup: CDR1 SNHLY, CDR2 FYNNEI. The CDR3 extends over 15 amino acids. The junction had 4 bases not matched to a gene; V was cut back by 8 bases and J by 3 bases. CDR3 sequence (DNA): TGTGCCAGCCGACTAGCGGGGGGCAACTACAATGAGCAGTTCTTC. Its protein product is CASRLAGGNYNEQFF.

In the case of this clone: Its ends do not fully match the called genes, so a read error is possible. The V call is TRBV7-9, the J call TRBJ1-1, with D tentatively TRBD1 (5 bases). The CDR3 runs 12 residues. CDR1 and CDR2 from the germline V gene are SEHNR and FQNEAQ (reference sequence). Here the CDR3 reads CSSSPQANEAFF. The DNA of the CDR3 is TGTTCCAGCAGCCCACAGGCGAATGAAGCTTTCTTT.

The rearrangement links TRBV7-9 to TRBJ1-1; D gene uncertain. Trimming shortened V by 5 bases and J by 1 base, and 14 bases separated the two germline ends. Germline V gene data show CDR1 as SEHNR and CDR2 as FQNEAQ (reference sequence). CDR3 length: 15 amino acids. For the CDR3, the DNA is TGTGCCAGCAGCAGACGGACGGCGGGGAACACTGAAGCTTTCTTT. Its protein is CASSRRTAGNTEAFF.

This clone was counted once. The chain joins TRBV28 to TRBJ1-1; tentative D call: TRBD1 (6 bases). Trimming cost V 5 bases and J 1 base, with 14 bases left between them. CDR3 length: 15 amino acids. The germline V gene encodes CDR1 MDHEN and CDR2 SYDVKM. DNA for the CDR3: TGTGCCAGCAGTCCCGGACAGATCGGGAACACTGAAGCTTTCTTT. Amino acids: CASSPGQIGNTEAFF.

The chain employs TRBV25-1 and TRBJ2-5, with D possibly TRBD1 on 7 matching bases. Germline CDR1 and CDR2: MGHDK and SYGVNS. The V end lost 0 bases, the J end lost 5 bases, and 19 bases lay between the germline ends. The CDR3 consists of 17 residues. CDR3 in DNA: TGTGCCAGCAGTGAATATCGGAGGGGGCGAAATAGGGAGACCCAGTACTTC. Translating gives CASSEYRRGRNRETQYF.

The chain uses TRBV19 and TRBJ2-7, with D possibly TRBD2 on 6 matching bases. The CDR3 contains 16 residues. The ends were cut back, 3 bases at V and 2 bases at J, with 17 bases in the middle. Germline V gene data show CDR1 as LNHDA and CDR2 as SQIVND (reference sequence). In DNA, the CDR3 is TGTGCCAGTAGTATCAAGGCGGGGCCTGGGACCTACGAGCAGTACTTC. Its protein product is CASSIKAGPGTYEQYF. Full variable domain (outside the CDR3, taken from reference TRBV19 and TRBJ2-7): DGGITQSPKYLFRKEGQNVTLSCEQNLNHDAMYWYRQDPGQGLRLIYYSQIVNDFQKGDIAEGYSVSREKKESFPLTVTSAQKNPTAFYLCASSIKAGPGTYEQYFGPGTRLTVT.

The rearrangement links TRBV6-1 to TRBJ1-2, with D tentatively TRBD1 (6 bases). V lost 1 base and J 6 bases, leaving 18 bases between the germline ends. Per germline, CDR1 MNHNS and CDR2 SASEGT. The CDR3 has 16 residues. The CDR3 protein is CASSEEGGRPFNGYTF. The CDR3 DNA sequence: TGTGCCAGCAGTGAAGAGGGGGGGCGCCCCTTTAATGGCTACACCTTC.

The genes are TRBV11-2 and TRBJ2-5; TRBD2 matches 7 bases. Trimming removed 5 bases from V and 1 base from J; junction bases left unmatched: 10. Germline V gene lookup returns CDR1 SGHAT and CDR2 FQNNGV. The length of the CDR3 is 16 residues. The CDR3 DNA follows: TGTGCCAGCAGCACGCGCGGGACTAAGATCCAAGAGACCCAGTACTTC. It codes for CASSTRGTKIQETQYF.

This chain uses TRBV6-5 with TRBJ1-2; a possible D gene is TRBD1 (5 bases). Germline CDR1 reads MNHEY; CDR2 reads SVGAGI. V gave up 6 bases and J gave up 4 bases, with 12 bases separating them. The CDR3 is 13 residues long. CDR3 amino acids: CASSPAGTYGYTF. CDR3 nucleotides: TGTGCCAGCAGCCCTGCGGGGACCTATGGCTACACCTTC.

Note on this clone: One end of the junction does not line up with germline, which may come from a read error. The genes are TRBV6-1 and TRBJ1-5, with D perhaps TRBD1 (5 bases). The CDR3 runs 15 residues. The germline V gene encodes CDR1 MNHNS and CDR2 SASEGT. For the CDR3, the DNA is TGTGCCGGCAGTGAAAGGGTCAGGGAGGGTAAGCCCCAGCATTTT. Amino acid sequence: CAGSERVREGKPQHF.

This chain uses TRBV6-5 with TRBJ2-7, with 7 bases matching TRBD1. The CDR3 consists of 14 residues. Looked up from germline, CDR1 is MNHEY and CDR2 is SVGAGI. Trimming at V came to 6 bases and at J to 3 bases, leaving 8 bases not matched to a gene. The CDR3 sequence: CASSPGTDVYEQYF. The CDR3, as DNA: TGTGCCAGCAGCCCCGGGACAGACGTCTACGAGCAGTACTTC.

The chain combines TRBV2 with TRBJ1-6, with 9 bases that match TRBD1. V was clipped by 10 bases and J by 7 bases; unmatched bases: 8. The CDR3 spans 14 residues. Germline assignment: CDR1 SNHLY and CDR2 FYNNEI. The chain's CDR3 is CATRPGTGNSPLHF. Written as DNA, the CDR3 is TGTGCCACCAGGCCCGGGACAGGGAATTCACCCCTCCACTTT.

The sample holds a few counts of this clone. The rearrangement links TRBV10-1 to TRBJ1-4; D call uncertain. The CDR3 length is 14 residues. Trimming removed 3 bases from V and 5 bases from J, with 10 bases in between. CDR1 is WNHNN and CDR2 is SYGVQD in the germline V gene (reference sequence). The CDR3 DNA reads TGCGCCAGCAGTGATGGCAGTCCCAATGAAAAACTGTTTTTT. Protein product: CASSDGSPNEKLFF.

The chain employs TRBV6-1 and TRBJ1-5; no clear D. Looked up from germline, CDR1 is MNHNS and CDR2 is SASEGT. Trimming took 0 bases from V and 8 from J, leaving 26 bases between them. The CDR3 length is 19 residues. The CDR3 DNA reads as TGTGCCAGCAGTGAAGCGCGACACCCAGAGGGCCCCAATTGGAAGCCCCAGCATTTT. It yields the protein CASSEARHPEGPNWKPQHF.

This chain uses TRBV5-1 with TRBJ2-1; 8 nucleotides align to TRBD2. The CDR3 sequence is 17 residues long. The germline V gene encodes CDR1 SGHRS and CDR2 YFSETQ. The ends lost 5 bases at V and 2 bases at J; junction bases unmatched: 12. CDR3 coding DNA: TGCGCCAGCAGAACCCTCGGGGGGGGGCATACCTACAATGAGCAGTTCTTC. This sequence encodes CASRTLGGGHTYNEQFF. The full variable domain, its missing parts supplied by reference TRBV5-1 and TRBJ2-1, is KAGVTQTPRYLIKTRGQQVTLSCSPISGHRSVSWYQQTPGQGLQFLFEYFSETQRNKGNFPGRFSGRQFSNSRSEMNVSTLELGDSALYLCASRTLGGGHTYNEQFFGPGTRLTVL.

The chain is built from TRBV7-9 and TRBJ2-1; no clear D gene. The CDR3 loop spans 12 amino acids. The V end lost 5 bases, the J end lost 8 bases, and 10 bases lay between the germline ends. The V gene's germline CDR1 is SEHNR and CDR2 FQNEAQ (reference sequence). The CDR3 region is CASSPFEDEQFF. The CDR3 region has the DNA TGTGCCAGCAGCCCCTTCGAGGATGAGCAGTTCTTC.

In DNA, the CDR3 is TGTGCCAGCAGCTTAGCTGGGGCAGGGAATAATTCACCCCTCCACTTT. The encoded protein is CASSLAGAGNNSPLHF. The chain couples TRBV7-8 to TRBJ1-6; D perhaps matches TRBD1 (5 bases). The CDR3 consists of 16 residues. CDR1 and CDR2 from the germline V gene are SGHVS and FQNEAQ. Trimming took off 0 bases at V and 5 bases at J, with 11 bases between the two ends.

In this sample, this clone turned up a few times. The V and J genes are TRBV19 and TRBJ1-5; D perhaps matches TRBD1 (5 bases). This CDR3 is built from 15 residues. Looked up from germline, CDR1 is LNHDA and CDR2 is SQIVND (reference sequence). V was clipped by 6 bases and J by 1 base, with 13 bases between them. CDR3 coding DNA: TGTGCCAGTAGCGGGGAGGGACGCAGCAATCAGCCCCAGCATTTT. It is translated as CASSGEGRSNQPQHF.